This T cell receptor (beta chain) was observed in a study of T cell responses to AZD1222 COVID-19 vaccine. Turning to the study itself: Doses given second, at about 4 or about 12 weeks, were pooled. General observations from the study: Sampling captured repertoires only after the peak T cell response. Most donors were white British, females outnumbered males, and clonal diversity was possibly underestimated. Across the whole spike, CD4 TCRs peaked at regions 160-218 and 743-854.

The CDR3 totals 13 residues. Germline V gene sequence: CDR1 LGHDT, CDR2 YNNKEL (reference sequence). Germline trimming cut 4 bases from V and 6 bases from J; bases unmatched to any gene: 6. Concerning this clone itself: The target antigen is unknown.

Sequencing was performed with immunoSEQ multiplex PCR; in TCRdb, only in-frame clones are kept and a portion is missing. This sample carries about 120,000 clones, 75% to 90% of them seen once, and the ten largest clones take 2.4%. The J gene is TRBJ2-7, the V gene TRBV3-1 (or the pseudogene TRBV3-2); TRBD2 matches 7 bases. The material was peripheral blood, obtained on day 0 of AZD1222 vaccination. This sequence was found in an adult in good health. Here the CDR3 DNA reads TGTGCCAGCAGCCGCGGGGAGGGGCTCGAGCAGTACTTC. Protein: CASSRGEGLEQYF.